The present entry profiles one T cell receptor beta chain with its context. This specimen comes from a study of OX40 agonist ivuxolimab in advanced cancers. Sequencing used immunoSEQ multiplex PCR; TCRdb keeps in-frame clones, though not all of them. The sample has some 84,000 clones; roughly 87% are singletons. The CDR3 length is 14 residues. Per the germline V gene, CDR1 is SGHRS and CDR2 is YFSETQ. Between the trimmed V and J ends, which lost 0 bases and 7 bases, there was a span of 11 bases. This specimen consisted of CD4+ or CD8+ T cells sorted from blood, obtained in a trial of the OX40 agonist ivuxolimab. The sequence derives from an adult with an advanced solid tumor such as melanoma, head and neck, liver or kidney cancer. The chain is built from TRBV5-1 and TRBJ2-1; D gene unclear. The CDR3 region is CASSLAPARNEQFF. The CDR3 DNA reads TGCGCCAGCAGCTTGGCACCGGCCCGGAATGAGCAGTTCTTC.